A selection of T cell receptor beta chains follows, all from one sample in a study of spatial heterogeneity in lung cancer. TCRdb redid the calling of the 5' RACE reads with MiXCR, one entry per CDR3 protein. This sample carries about 44,000 distinct CDR3 sequences, around 15% of them seen once, and the ten largest clones take 55% to 60%. The sequenced sample was PBMCs, obtained at surgery. All receptors come from a male donor with early-stage non-small cell lung cancer. The CDR3 runs from the conserved cysteine through the conserved F or W. D genes are given only for firm matches. Not all rows give a size; the values are once, few, many and, for expanded clones, a class.

CDR3nt: TGCGCCAGCAGCCAAGACTTGAGCTCCTACAATGAGCAGTTCTTC
CDR3aa: CASSQDLSSYNEQFF
j_gene: TRBJ2-1
abundance: .
v_gene: TRBV4-3
d_gene: .

CDR3nt: TGCAGTGCTATTAGCGGGATGGAGACCCAGTACTTC
CDR3aa: CSAISGMETQYF
j_gene: TRBJ2-5
abundance: .
v_gene: TRBV20-1
d_gene: TRBD2

CDR3nt: TGTGCCAGCAGCCCCCCCACTGGTGAGCAGTTCTTC
CDR3aa: CASSPPTGEQFF
j_gene: TRBJ2-1
abundance: .
v_gene: TRBV3-1
d_gene: .

CDR3nt: TGTGCCAGCAGTTTATCGGACAAGGAAACCTACACCTTC
CDR3aa: CASSLSDKETYTF
j_gene: TRBJ1-2
abundance: .
v_gene: TRBV12-3/TRBV12-4
d_gene: .

CDR3nt: TGTGCCAGCAGCTTTAGCAGGAGCGGGAACAGCGAGGGGCAGTACTTC
CDR3aa: CASSFSRSGNSEGQYF
j_gene: TRBJ2-7
abundance: few
v_gene: TRBV7-2
d_gene: TRBD2

CDR3nt: TGTGCCAGCAGCTTAGGGGGACAGGGCAATCAGCCCCAGCATTTT
CDR3aa: CASSLGGQGNQPQHF
j_gene: TRBJ1-5
abundance: few
v_gene: TRBV7-9
d_gene: TRBD1

CDR3nt: TGCAGCGTGGGACTAGCGGGAGGTGAGCAGTTCTTC
CDR3aa: CSVGLAGGEQFF
j_gene: TRBJ2-1
abundance: .
v_gene: TRBV29-1
d_gene: TRBD2

CDR3nt: TGCAGTGCTAGGGAGCACGAGGGGCAGCCCCAGCATTTT
CDR3aa: CSAREHEGQPQHF
j_gene: TRBJ1-5
abundance: few
v_gene: TRBV20-1
d_gene: .

CDR3nt: TGTGCCAGCAGCCGGAACAGGGAGATAGGGGAAAAACTGTTTTTT
CDR3aa: CASSRNREIGEKLFF
j_gene: TRBJ1-4
abundance: few
v_gene: TRBV4-2
d_gene: .

CDR3nt: TGTGCCAGCAGCTTAGCCGGCAGGGAACGACGGCCCCTCCACTTT
CDR3aa: CASSLAGRERRPLHF
j_gene: TRBJ1-6
abundance: .
v_gene: TRBV7-2
d_gene: .

CDR3nt: TGTGCCAGCAGCCGTACAGGGGCGACTAATGAAAAACTGTTTTTT
CDR3aa: CASSRTGATNEKLFF
j_gene: TRBJ1-4
abundance: many
v_gene: TRBV5-4
d_gene: TRBD1

CDR3nt: TGTGCCAGCAGTGAGGACATTTTCTATGGCTACACCTTC
CDR3aa: CASSEDIFYGYTF
j_gene: TRBJ1-2
abundance: .
v_gene: TRBV6-2/TRBV6-3
d_gene: .

CDR3nt: TGTGCCAGCAGCTTGAGGGTATCCTACGAGCAGTACTTC
CDR3aa: CASSLRVSYEQYF
j_gene: TRBJ2-7
abundance: many
v_gene: TRBV7-2
d_gene: .

CDR3nt: TGTGCCAGCAGCTTAGCGCTATGGGAAAGCTCCTACAATGAGCAGTTCTTC
CDR3aa: CASSLALWESSYNEQFF
j_gene: TRBJ2-1
abundance: few
v_gene: TRBV7-2
d_gene: .

CDR3nt: TGCGCCAGCAGCTTGAGCGGCCGGGTGGACGAGCAGTACTTC
CDR3aa: CASSLSGRVDEQYF
j_gene: TRBJ2-7
abundance: .
v_gene: TRBV5-1
d_gene: .

CDR3nt: TGTGCCAGTAGTCCGGACAGCTTATACACAGATACGCAGTATTTT
CDR3aa: CASSPDSLYTDTQYF
j_gene: TRBJ2-3
abundance: few
v_gene: TRBV19
d_gene: .

CDR3nt: TGTGCCAGCAGCTTGCATAGCGGGAAAGGCAATGAGCAGTTCTTC
CDR3aa: CASSLHSGKGNEQFF
j_gene: TRBJ2-1
abundance: few
v_gene: TRBV5-4
d_gene: TRBD2

CDR3nt: TGTGCCAGCAGCCAAGGCGGGACAGGGGGCAGGCAGCCCCAGCATTTT
CDR3aa: CASSQGGTGGRQPQHF
j_gene: TRBJ1-5
abundance: .
v_gene: TRBV4-2
d_gene: TRBD1

CDR3nt: TGCGCCAGCAGCCGCGGGACAGGGGCAGATGGGCCCCAGCATTTT
CDR3aa: CASSRGTGADGPQHF
j_gene: TRBJ1-5
abundance: .
v_gene: TRBV5-1
d_gene: TRBD1